The 21 T cell receptor beta chains below were found in one sample sequenced in a study of cytomegalovirus exposure and HLA in healthy donors. PCR involved 60 Vbeta and 13 Jbeta primers. Measured with immunoSEQ multiplex PCR; TCRdb has only the in-frame clones, and not every one. The table lists about 180,000 clones, approximately 81% of them singletons. Sequenced sample: PBMCs. These receptors were collected from a male donor in good health and CMV-seronegative.

The CDR3 DNA is TGTGCCAGTAGCGTATCGGGGGGGGAGCTGTTTTTT. Translating it yields CASSVSGGELFF. The V gene is TRBV19, the J gene TRBJ2-2; the D gene is possibly TRBD2 (5 bases). In germline, CDR1 is LNHDA, CDR2 SQIVND (reference sequence). This CDR3 has 12 amino acids. The V and J ends lost 6 bases and 8 bases respectively, with 10 bases between them.

J is TRBJ1-4 and V is TRBV19; 9 nucleotides align to TRBD1. Germline V CDR1 and CDR2: LNHDA, SQIVND (reference sequence). The CDR3 extends over 17 amino acids. The V segment lost 6 bases and the J segment 4 bases; nucleotides outside the gene matches: 12. The CDR3 DNA reads as TGTGCCAGTAGCAAAAGACAGGGGGTGGTCCTTAATGAAAAACTGTTTTTT. This encodes CASSKRQGVVLNEKLFF.

This chain uses TRBV27 with TRBJ2-2, with 16 nucleotides matching TRBD2. Germline CDR1 and CDR2: MNHEY and SMNVEV (reference sequence). J lost 4 bases, V lost 1 base, and 9 bases had no gene match. This CDR3 contains 20 residues. CDR3 DNA sequence: TGTGCCAGCAGTTTATTCGGGACTAGCGGGGGGGCCCGCAGCACCGGGGAGCTGTTTTTT. Amino acid sequence: CASSLFGTSGGARSTGELFF.

V usage is TRBV29-1 and J usage is TRBJ1-2; D unclear. This CDR3 is built from 11 residues. Germline assignment: CDR1 SQVTM and CDR2 ANQGSEA. Here the CDR3 reads CRSGQNYGYTF. The CDR3, as DNA: TGCAGATCTGGGCAGAACTATGGCTACACCTTC.

This clone occurred a few times. The CDR3 protein is CASSRSASGSRTGELFF. The DNA for the CDR3 is TGCGCCAGCAGCCGAAGTGCTAGCGGGAGCAGAACCGGGGAGCTGTTTTTT. V and J are TRBV4-3 and TRBJ2-2; 10 nucleotides agree with TRBD2. Unmatched junction bases numbered 10, after V lost 4 bases and J lost 5 bases. This CDR3 is 17 amino acids long. From germline, CDR1 is LGHNA and CDR2 YSLEER.

The V and J genes are TRBV6-4 and TRBJ2-3; a possible D gene is TRBD2 (6 bases). V shed 3 bases and J shed 2 bases, with 9 bases lying between them. The germline CDR1 and CDR2 sequences are MRHNA and SNTAGT. There are 14 residues in the CDR3. CDR3 sequence (DNA): TGTGCCAGCAGTGAGTCGGGGGACACAGATACGCAGTATTTT. This sequence encodes CASSESGDTDTQYF.

The chain joins TRBV28 to TRBJ2-5; D unresolved. CDR3 length equals 11 residues. The germline gives CDR1 MDHEN, CDR2 SYDVKM. Trimming took off 5 bases at V and 2 bases at J, with 3 bases between the two ends. The CDR3 sequence is CASSTQETQYF. CDR3 bases: TGTGCCAGCAGTACACAAGAGACCCAGTACTTC.

The chain has TRBV2 and TRBJ2-7; a weak D match, TRBD2 (6 bases). CDR1 is SNHLY and CDR2 is FYNNEI in the germline V gene. Trimming took 5 bases from V and 7 from J, leaving 24 bases between them. The CDR3 sequence is 16 residues long. As DNA, the CDR3 is TGTGCCAGCAGTTTAGGAGGGAGGCTGACACCCGGAGAGCAGTACTTC. It is translated as CASSLGGRLTPGEQYF.

The gene calls are TRBV27 and TRBJ2-5; D is possibly TRBD2 (6 bases). The DNA matches TRBJ2-7 better at its end, which makes the J call doubtful. This CDR3 is 14 amino acids long. CDR1 and CDR2 from the germline V gene are MNHEY and SMNVEV (reference sequence). CDR3 loop: CASSYGGASYEQYF. The CDR3 DNA follows: TGTGCCAGCAGTTACGGCGGGGCAAGCTACGAGCAGTACTTC.

This clone has a single count. The chain combines TRBV6-5 with TRBJ1-2; TRBD1 is a possible D gene (6 bases). CDR3 size: 12 residues. Germline V gene lookup returns CDR1 MNHEY and CDR2 SVGAGI. Trimming removed 5 bases from V and 2 bases from J, with 6 bases in between. The CDR3 region has the DNA TGTGCCAGCAGTACAGGGAACTATGGCTACACCTTC. It is translated as CASSTGNYGYTF.

The chain couples TRBV7-3 to TRBJ1-6, with TRBD1 matching over 10 bases. Germline values: CDR1 SGHTA, CDR2 FQGTGA. Germline trimming cut 5 bases from V and 6 bases from J; bases unmatched to any gene: 1. This CDR3 comprises 14 residues. The CDR3 DNA is TGTGCCAGCAGCCGGACAGGGGGTAATTCACCCCTCCACTTT. Translation gives CASSRTGGNSPLHF.

V usage is TRBV28 and J usage is TRBJ1-1; D not resolved. Germline-derived CDR1 and CDR2 are MDHEN and SYDVKM. V gave up 3 bases and J gave up 1 base, with 6 bases separating them. The CDR3 length is 13 residues. CDR3 residues: CASSLRENTEAFF. In DNA, the CDR3 is TGTGCCAGCAGTTTGAGAGAGAACACTGAAGCTTTCTTT. The full variable domain, completed using reference TRBV28 and TRBJ1-1, is DVKVTQSSRYLVKRTGEKVFLECVQDMDHENMFWYRQDPGLGLRLIYFSYDVKMKEKGDIPEGYSVSREKKERFSLILESASTNQTSMYLCASSLRENTEAFFGQGTRLTVV.

V gene TRBV19 combines with J gene TRBJ2-5, with TRBD2 identical over 12 bases. The CDR3 contains 16 residues. V shed 6 bases and J 4 bases; nucleotides not matched to a gene: 9. Looked up from germline, CDR1 is LNHDA and CDR2 is SQIVND (reference sequence). CDR3 sequence: CASRSLAGGPSETQYF. The DNA for the CDR3 is TGTGCCAGTAGGTCTCTAGCGGGGGGGCCGTCAGAGACCCAGTACTTC.

The chain employs TRBV11-3 and TRBJ2-2; no clear D. Germline V gene sequence: CDR1 SGHNT, CDR2 YENEEA. The CDR3 runs to 13 residues. V was pared by 5 bases and J by 7 bases, with 11 bases between. This chain's CDR3 is CASSQWPSGELFF. The CDR3 nucleotides read TGTGCCAGCAGCCAATGGCCTAGCGGGGAGCTGTTTTTT.

V and J are TRBV15 and TRBJ2-1, with a possible D match to TRBD2 (6 bases). Trimming pared 5 bases from V and 1 base from J, leaving 15 bases between. CDR1 is LNHNV and CDR2 is YYDKDF in the germline V gene (reference sequence). CDR3 length equals 16 residues. The CDR3 sequence is CATSLGAGPSYNEQFF. CDR3 DNA: TGTGCCACCAGCCTTGGGGCGGGACCTTCCTACAATGAGCAGTTCTTC.

The chain joins TRBV5-1 to TRBJ2-6; maybe TRBD1 (8 bases). Trimming pared 3 bases from V and 0 bases from J, leaving 22 bases between. There are 20 residues in the CDR3. Germline V gene sequence: CDR1 SGHRS, CDR2 YFSETQ. Written as DNA, the CDR3 is TGCGCCAGCAGCTCCCCTCAATCTACAGGGGGGGCCTCTGGGGCCAACGTCCTGACTTTC. It is translated as CASSSPQSTGGASGANVLTF. The entire variable domain, with the rest obtained from reference TRBV5-1 and TRBJ2-6, is as follows: KAGVTQTPRYLIKTRGQQVTLSCSPISGHRSVSWYQQTPGQGLQFLFEYFSETQRNKGNFPGRFSGRQFSNSRSEMNVSTLELGDSALYLCASSSPQSTGGASGANVLTFGAGSRLTVL.

This chain connects TRBV18 to TRBJ2-7; 16 bases align to TRBD2. Trimming at V came to 3 bases and at J to 8 bases, leaving 7 bases not matched to a gene. The germline V gene encodes CDR1 KGHSH and CDR2 LQKENI. There are 16 residues in the CDR3. The CDR3: CASSPGLAGGPGKQYF. CDR3 bases: TGTGCCAGCTCACCGGGACTAGCGGGAGGGCCTGGCAAGCAGTACTTC.

V gene TRBV28 combines with J gene TRBJ1-3, with no clear D. Between the trimmed V and J ends, which lost 2 bases and 0 bases, there was a span of 5 bases. Germline V lookup: CDR1 MDHEN, CDR2 SYDVKM. The CDR3 consists of 14 residues. The DNA for the CDR3 is TGTGCCAGCAGTTTAGCCAGCTCTGGAAACACCATATATTTT. Its protein product is CASSLASSGNTIYF.

The rearrangement uses TRBV4-1 and TRBJ1-4, with D possibly being TRBD1 (5 bases). Germline loops: CDR1 MGHRA, CDR2 YSYEKL. The CDR3 is 15 residues long. V was trimmed by 1 base and J by 3 bases, leaving 9 bases between them. CDR3 sequence reads: CASSQGGGANEKLFF. For the CDR3, the DNA is TGCGCCAGCAGCCAAGGAGGAGGGGCTAATGAAAAACTGTTTTTT.

CDR3 region: CASSDPGLGETQYF. As DNA, the CDR3 is TGCGCCAGCAGCGACCCGGGACTAGGGGAGACCCAGTACTTC. This rearrangement joins TRBV5-1 to TRBJ2-5; TRBD2 aligns across 8 bases. This CDR3 spans 14 amino acids. Per germline, CDR1 SGHRS and CDR2 YFSETQ. Trimming removed 4 bases from V and 5 bases from J; junction bases left unmatched: 7.

The chain employs TRBV2 and TRBJ1-6; D is unclear. The CDR3 runs 19 residues. CDR1 is SNHLY and CDR2 is FYNNEI in the germline V gene. V lost 2 bases and J 0 bases, leaving 17 bases between the germline ends. The CDR3 DNA follows: TGTGCCAGCAGTGAATTCGGGTCTAGGGAGGTCTCCTATAATTCACCCCTCCACTTT. It translates to CASSEFGSREVSYNSPLHF.